The 17 T cell receptor beta chains reported below all come from one sample, sequenced in a study of blood T cells in healthy people across ages. For the second PCR, which ran for roughly 6 to 12 cycles, a sample-barcoded 5' primer and a J-beta primer mix were used. Using its own MiXCR run on the 5' RACE reads, TCRdb lists one record per CDR3 protein. The sample comprises around 990,000 distinct CDR3 sequences, 35% to 40% of which are singletons, and about an eighth rests with the top ten. Sequences were obtained from blood. The receptors come from a man aged 18 to 30 in good health.

The chain recombines TRBV18 with TRBJ2-3; a weak D match, TRBD2 (6 bases). V lost 2 bases and J lost 8, with 14 bases in between. Germline CDR1 KGHSH, CDR2 LQKENI. The CDR3 length is 14 residues. The CDR3 nucleotides read TGTGCCAGCTCACCAGAGGTCGCGGGACTTACGCAGTATTTT. Its protein is CASSPEVAGLTQYF.

This clonotype was seen just once. A much larger clone is a single base away; this may be a read error. CDR3 region: CVSSYSKGGDQPQHF. CDR3 coding DNA: TGTGTCAGCAGTTACTCGAAGGGGGGGGATCAGCCCCAGCATTTT. The chain couples TRBV6-6 to TRBJ1-5, with D perhaps TRBD1 (6 bases). The CDR3 runs to 15 residues. Germline assignment: CDR1 MNHNY and CDR2 SVGAGI (reference sequence).

The V gene is TRBV20-1, the J gene TRBJ1-1; tentatively, D is TRBD1 (5 bases). Trimming took 1 base from V and 4 from J, leaving 19 bases between them. CDR3 length: 16 amino acids. Germline V gene sequence: CDR1 DFQATT, CDR2 SNEGSKA (reference sequence). CDR3 sequence: CSARVTSWGFGTEAFF. The DNA for the CDR3 is TGCAGTGCTAGAGTGACAAGCTGGGGGTTCGGCACTGAAGCTTTCTTT.

This chain connects TRBV3-1 to TRBJ2-1; 8 bases fit TRBD2. The CDR3 has 14 residues. V shed 2 bases and J 15 bases; nucleotides not matched to a gene: 12. Germline values: CDR1 LGHDT, CDR2 YNNKEL (reference sequence). The CDR3 spells CASSQRLAGLGRFF. As DNA, the CDR3 is TGTGCCAGCAGCCAAAGATTAGCGGGGTTGGGTAGGTTCTTC.

The V call is TRBV2, the J call TRBJ1-1; D is possibly TRBD1 (5 bases). This CDR3 contains 14 residues. Germline V gives CDR1 SNHLY, CDR2 FYNNEI. V lost 8 bases to trimming and J lost 3 bases, with 16 bases between them. In nucleotides, the CDR3 is TGTGCCAGCGGGGTAGACAGTGAGGACACTGAAGCTTTCTTT. Its protein product is CASGVDSEDTEAFF.

The genes are TRBV6-6 and TRBJ2-1; D tentatively reads TRBD1 or TRBD2 (5 bases each). Germline loops: CDR1 MNHNY, CDR2 SVGAGI (reference sequence). This CDR3 comprises 14 residues. The V end lost 8 bases, the J end lost 1 base, and 12 bases lay between the germline ends. The CDR3, as DNA: TGTGCCAGCGCACCGGGACCGTCCTACAATGAGCAGTTCTTC. Its protein is CASAPGPSYNEQFF.

Remarks on this clonotype: A read error may account for a junction end that differs from germline. V and J are TRBV5-1 and TRBJ1-6; D gene uncertain. The CDR3 consists of 14 residues. CDR1 and CDR2 (germline): SGHRS, YFSETQ. The CDR3 nucleotides read TGCGCCAGCAGCTTGATCATGGGGAATTCACCCCTCTACTTT. Its translation is CASSLIMGNSPLYF.

This chain uses TRBV6-2 or TRBV6-3 with TRBJ1-3; 7 bases are a match to TRBD1. Germline CDR1 MNHEY, CDR2 SVGEGT. V trimming: 6 bases; J trimming: 1 base; junction bases outside the gene matches: 9. The length of the CDR3 is 16 residues. CDR3 in amino acids: CASSPGTVGSGNTIYF. The CDR3 DNA reads as TGTGCCAGCAGCCCCGGGACAGTCGGATCTGGAAACACCATATATTTT.

This clonotype was counted between two and nine times. The chain uses TRBV29-1 and TRBJ2-5; a weak D match, TRBD1 (5 bases). Trimming took off 6 bases at V and 11 bases at J, with 16 bases between the two ends. Germline V gene data show CDR1 as SQVTM and CDR2 as ANQGSEA. The CDR3 consists of 11 residues. The CDR3 DNA reads TGCAGCGTATGGGGCCGCAATGAGCAGTACTTC. Its protein product is CSVWGRNEQYF.

This clonotype was picked up a small number of times. The chain carries TRBV6-7 and TRBJ2-5; D call uncertain. TRBV6-7 is treated as an ORF (open reading frame) with a function not yet certain. This CDR3 is built from 14 residues. Trimming removed 2 bases at V and 2 bases at J, with 9 bases between. DNA of the CDR3: TGTGCCAGCAGTTACCTGGCTAGGCAAGAGACCCAGTACTTC. It codes for CASSYLARQETQYF.

Remarks on this clonotype: One end of the junction does not line up with germline, which may come from a read error. The chain has TRBV4-2 and TRBJ1-2; D remains unclear. The CDR3 is 15 residues long. CDR1 is LGHNA and CDR2 is YNFKEQ in the germline V gene. The CDR3 DNA reads as TGTGCCAGCAGCCAAGATCTGGGAGGGAACTATGGCCACACCTTC. Residues: CASSQDLGGNYGHTF.

This clonotype has just a few counts. V is TRBV4-3 and J is TRBJ2-3; D ambiguous. V was trimmed by 2 bases and J by 5 bases, leaving 8 bases between them. The CDR3 has 13 amino acids. Germline CDR1 reads LGHNA; CDR2 reads YSLEER. CDR3 sequence (DNA): TGCGCCAGCAGCCAACTTGACGAAGATACGCAGTATTTT. Protein product: CASSQLDEDTQYF.

V gene TRBV10-3 combines with J gene TRBJ1-2; D is unresolved. This CDR3 comprises 16 residues. Trimming took off 0 bases at V and 4 bases at J, with 15 bases between the two ends. Per the germline V gene, CDR1 is ENHRY and CDR2 is SYGVKD. The CDR3 loop reads CAISESKADPLYGYTF. CDR3 coding DNA: TGTGCCATCAGTGAGTCGAAGGCAGATCCTCTCTATGGCTACACCTTC.

The chain couples TRBV20-1 to TRBJ1-5, with D hard to call. The CDR3 is made up of 17 amino acids. Germline CDR1 DFQATT, CDR2 SNEGSKA (reference sequence). Trimming pared 3 bases from V and 0 bases from J, leaving 18 bases between. CDR3 residues: CSARLGGSENSNQPQHF. The DNA of the CDR3 is TGCAGTGCTAGGTTAGGCGGGTCGGAGAATAGCAATCAGCCCCAGCATTTT.

The chain is built from TRBV10-3 and TRBJ1-1; 8 bases are shared with TRBD1. CDR1 ENHRY and CDR2 SYGVKD come from the germline V gene. The CDR3 contains 14 residues. The ends lost 6 bases at V and 0 bases at J; junction bases unmatched: 3. CDR3 nucleotide sequence: TGTGCCATCAGGCCGGGACAGGTGAACACTGAAGCTTTCTTT. It translates to CAIRPGQVNTEAFF.

The chain employs TRBV12-3 or TRBV12-4 and TRBJ1-4; D gene uncertain. The CDR3 length is 13 residues. Trimming left V 4 bases short and J 4 bases short, with 7 bases between. The CDR3 sequence is CASSCSVNEKLFF. Here the CDR3 DNA reads TGTGCCAGCAGTTGCTCAGTTAATGAAAAACTGTTTTTT.

The CDR3 bases are TGCAGTGCTAGAGACGGGACAGGGGCCGGGGAGCTGTTTTTT. Translation gives CSARDGTGAGELFF. The rearrangement links TRBV20-1 to TRBJ2-2; 10 nucleotides line up with TRBD1. J was trimmed by 6 bases and V by 0 bases; bases with no gene match: 1. The germline CDR1 and CDR2 sequences are DFQATT and SNEGSKA (reference sequence). CDR3 length: 14 amino acids.